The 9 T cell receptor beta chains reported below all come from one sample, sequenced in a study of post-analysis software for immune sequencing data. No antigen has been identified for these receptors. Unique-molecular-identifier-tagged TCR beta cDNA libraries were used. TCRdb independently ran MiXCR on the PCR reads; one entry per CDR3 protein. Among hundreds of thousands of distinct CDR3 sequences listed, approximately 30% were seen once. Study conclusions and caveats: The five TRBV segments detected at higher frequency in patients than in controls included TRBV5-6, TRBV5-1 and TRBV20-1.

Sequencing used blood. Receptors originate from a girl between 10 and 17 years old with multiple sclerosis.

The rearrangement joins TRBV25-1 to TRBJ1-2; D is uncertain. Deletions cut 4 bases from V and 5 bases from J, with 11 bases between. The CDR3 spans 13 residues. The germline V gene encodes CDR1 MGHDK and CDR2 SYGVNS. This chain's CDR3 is CASSAAESYGYTF. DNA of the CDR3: TGTGCCAGCAGTGCGGCCGAGAGTTATGGCTACACCTTC.

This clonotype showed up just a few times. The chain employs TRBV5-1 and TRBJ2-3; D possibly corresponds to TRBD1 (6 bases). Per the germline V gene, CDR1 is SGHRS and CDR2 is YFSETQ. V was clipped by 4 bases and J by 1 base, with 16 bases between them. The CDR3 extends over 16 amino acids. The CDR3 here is CASSPQPRQGTDTQYF. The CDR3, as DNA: TGCGCCAGCAGCCCACAACCGAGACAGGGCACAGATACGCAGTATTTT.

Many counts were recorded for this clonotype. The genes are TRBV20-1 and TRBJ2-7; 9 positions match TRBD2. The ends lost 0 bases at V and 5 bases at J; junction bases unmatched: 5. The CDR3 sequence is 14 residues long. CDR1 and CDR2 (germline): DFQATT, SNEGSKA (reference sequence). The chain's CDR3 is CSARDRGLAHEQYF. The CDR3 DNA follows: TGCAGTGCTAGAGATAGGGGACTAGCCCACGAGCAGTACTTC.

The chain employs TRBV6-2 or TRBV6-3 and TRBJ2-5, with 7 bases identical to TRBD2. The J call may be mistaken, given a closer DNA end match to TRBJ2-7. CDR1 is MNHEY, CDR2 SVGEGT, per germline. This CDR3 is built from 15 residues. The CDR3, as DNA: TGTGCCAGCAGTTACTCTCCACGGGGGGAAACCGAGCAGTACTTC. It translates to CASSYSPRGETEQYF.

The CDR3 here is CSVGTSSYEQYF. CDR3 nucleotides: TGCAGCGTCGGGACCAGCTCCTACGAGCAGTACTTC. J is TRBJ2-7 and V is TRBV29-1, with D perhaps given as TRBD1 or TRBD2 (5 bases each). V was clipped by 6 bases and J by 0 bases, with 9 bases between them. Germline assignment: CDR1 SQVTM and CDR2 ANQGSEA. The CDR3 is 12 residues long.

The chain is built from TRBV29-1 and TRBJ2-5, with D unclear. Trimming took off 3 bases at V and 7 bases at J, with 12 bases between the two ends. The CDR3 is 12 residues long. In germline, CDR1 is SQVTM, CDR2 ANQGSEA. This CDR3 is CSVDRPVATQYF. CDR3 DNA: TGCAGCGTTGATAGGCCCGTGGCGACCCAGTACTTC.

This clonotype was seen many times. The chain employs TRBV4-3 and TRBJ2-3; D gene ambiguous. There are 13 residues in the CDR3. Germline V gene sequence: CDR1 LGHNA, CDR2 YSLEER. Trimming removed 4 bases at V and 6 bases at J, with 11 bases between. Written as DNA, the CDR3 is TGCGCCAGCAGCCCGAGACCCGGCGATACGCAGTATTTT. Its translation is CASSPRPGDTQYF.

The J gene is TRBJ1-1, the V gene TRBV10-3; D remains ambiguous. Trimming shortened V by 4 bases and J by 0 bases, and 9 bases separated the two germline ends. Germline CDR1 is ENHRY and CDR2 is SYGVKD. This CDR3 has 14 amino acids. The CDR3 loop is CAISGHGVNTEAFF. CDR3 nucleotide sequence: TGTGCCATCAGTGGGCACGGAGTGAACACTGAAGCTTTCTTT.

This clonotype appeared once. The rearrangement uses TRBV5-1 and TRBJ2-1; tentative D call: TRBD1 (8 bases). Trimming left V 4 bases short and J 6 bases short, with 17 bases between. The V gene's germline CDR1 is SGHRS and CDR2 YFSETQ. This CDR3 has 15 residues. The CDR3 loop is CASSTGGVNVNEQFF. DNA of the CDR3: TGCGCCAGCAGCACAGGGGGGGTCAACGTCAATGAGCAGTTCTTC.